One and the same sample provided the 26 T cell receptor beta chains below, sequenced in a study of T cell therapy after organ transplantation. As to time point: 20-29 weeks after completion of therapy. Sequencing used immunoSEQ multiplex PCR; TCRdb keeps in-frame clones, though not all of them. The data show approximately 3,900 clones, around 63% seen once. For these receptors, no antigen is known. This specimen consisted of CD8+ T cells from blood, obtained after autologous CMV-specific T cell therapy. All receptors come from a human patient who had received a solid organ transplant and had CMV disease. Some T cells may be the graft donor's.

The rearrangement links TRBV9 to TRBJ2-5; D may be TRBD1 (6 bases). Germline V gene sequence: CDR1 SGDLS, CDR2 YYNGEE. The CDR3 consists of 14 residues. V lost 6 bases to trimming and J lost 0 bases, with 12 bases between them. The CDR3: CASTRQAYQETQYF. The CDR3 nucleotides read TGTGCCAGCACCCGACAGGCGTACCAAGAGACCCAGTACTTC.

The CDR3 here is CASSQDQTSWGEQYF. CDR3 sequence (DNA): TGTGCCAGCAGCCAGGATCAGACCTCTTGGGGCGAGCAGTACTTC. The V gene is TRBV7-4, the J gene TRBJ2-7; no definite D call. Per germline, CDR1 SGHVT and CDR2 SQSDAQ. This CDR3 is 15 amino acids long. V lost 5 bases and J lost 6, with 20 bases in between.

This clone was recorded a few times. This rearrangement joins TRBV7-2 to TRBJ2-3; a possible D gene is TRBD2 (6 bases). Trimming cost V 1 base and J 2 bases, with 13 bases left between them. The CDR3 is 16 residues long. Germline V CDR1 and CDR2: SGHTA, FQGNSA. CDR3 sequence reads: CASSLGGSGYTDTQYF. CDR3 DNA: TGTGCCAGCAGCTTAGGTGGTAGCGGTTACACAGATACGCAGTATTTT.

The table lists this clone with a few counts. The chain has TRBV7-9 and TRBJ2-7, with 7 bases aligning to TRBD1. Trimming cost V 4 bases and J 7 bases; bases outside gene matches: 10. From germline, CDR1 is SEHNR and CDR2 FQNEAQ (reference sequence). This CDR3 contains 14 residues. The DNA for the CDR3 is TGTGCCAGCAGCTCACCGACAGGGCTGCAAGAGCAGTACTTC. Translation gives CASSSPTGLQEQYF.

The chain combines TRBV27 with TRBJ1-2; D is uncertain. CDR1 and CDR2 from the germline V gene are MNHEY and SMNVEV (reference sequence). The CDR3 runs to 13 residues. The V gene lost 1 base and the J gene lost 4 bases, with 7 bases spanning the gap. The CDR3 here is CASSLLVGYGYTF. The CDR3, as DNA: TGTGCCAGCAGTTTATTGGTTGGCTATGGCTACACCTTC.

V and J are TRBV4-2 and TRBJ2-7; D could derive from TRBD1 or TRBD2 (5 bases each). Deletions cut 1 base from V and 0 bases from J, with 10 bases between. This CDR3 is built from 15 residues. Germline V gives CDR1 LGHNA, CDR2 YNFKEQ. Here the CDR3 reads CASSQVEGISYEQYF. The CDR3 DNA reads as TGTGCCAGCAGCCAAGTAGAGGGGATCTCCTACGAGCAGTACTTC.

The chain is built from TRBV19 and TRBJ2-1; 9 bases match TRBD1. Germline values: CDR1 LNHDA, CDR2 SQIVND (reference sequence). The CDR3 covers 15 residues. Trimming cost V 3 bases and J 5 bases; bases outside gene matches: 5. The CDR3: CASSMDRGTNNEQFF. CDR3 sequence (DNA): TGTGCCAGTAGTATGGACAGGGGAACCAACAATGAGCAGTTCTTC.

This chain links TRBV2 with TRBJ2-7, with 8 nucleotides matching TRBD2. V was clipped by 2 bases and J by 2 bases; unmatched bases: 17. There are 19 residues in the CDR3. Germline values: CDR1 SNHLY, CDR2 FYNNEI. In DNA form, the CDR3 reads TGTGCCAGCAGTGAATCCTTTACTAGCGGATACCTTAGACCCTACGAGCAGTACGTC. Residues: CASSESFTSGYLRPYEQYV.

The rearrangement uses TRBV7-9 and TRBJ2-1, with 7 bases identical to TRBD2. CDR1 SEHNR and CDR2 FQNEAQ come from the germline V gene (reference sequence). The V segment lost 4 bases and the J segment 3 bases; nucleotides outside the gene matches: 12. The CDR3 extends over 17 amino acids. CDR3 DNA: TGTGCCAGCAGCTCCTCCCGGGGGAGCGGGAACTACAATGAGCAGTTCTTC. It specifies CASSSSRGSGNYNEQFF.

The V gene is TRBV2, the J gene TRBJ2-7, with 8 positions matching TRBD1. Germline V gives CDR1 SNHLY, CDR2 FYNNEI. V lost 1 base, J lost 7 bases, and 6 bases stayed unmatched. CDR3 length: 14 amino acids. In nucleotides, the CDR3 is TGTGCCAGCAGTGAAGTCCAGGGGGCTTTAGAGCAGTACTTC. It encodes CASSEVQGALEQYF.

V usage is TRBV18 and J usage is TRBJ2-3; D gene unclear. The CDR3 runs 13 residues. V dropped 6 bases and J dropped 2 bases, with 9 bases sitting between them. The germline V gene has CDR1 KGHSH and CDR2 LQKENI. The CDR3 region has the DNA TGTGCCAGCTCCTCAAGGTTCACAGATACGCAGTATTTT. It encodes CASSSRFTDTQYF.

This clone counts as large. V usage is TRBV9 and J usage is TRBJ2-5, with D maybe TRBD1 (6 bases). This CDR3 spans 15 amino acids. Germline loops: CDR1 SGDLS, CDR2 YYNGEE. Trimming removed 0 bases from V and 1 base from J, with 10 bases in between. For the CDR3, the DNA is TGTGCCAGCAGCGTAGATGGGACACCCCAAGAGACCCAGTACTTC. Translation: CASSVDGTPQETQYF. Full variable domain (remainder filled in from reference TRBV9 and TRBJ2-5): DSGVTQTPKHLITATGQRVTLRCSPRSGDLSVYWYQQSLDQGLQFLIQYYNGEERAKGNILERFSAQQFPDLHSELNLSSLELGDSALYFCASSVDGTPQETQYFGPGTRLLVL.

This chain connects TRBV20-1 to TRBJ2-1; D is possibly TRBD1 (6 bases). Germline lookup yields CDR1 DFQATT and CDR2 SNEGSKA (reference sequence). Trimming pared 6 bases from V and 10 bases from J, leaving 13 bases between. The CDR3 has 11 amino acids. The CDR3 region is CSAGDKPEQFF. CDR3 bases: TGCAGTGCAGGGGACAAGCCGGAGCAGTTCTTC.

This clone has just one count. V is TRBV6-6 and J is TRBJ2-5; the D gene could be TRBD1 or TRBD2 (5 bases each). The V and J ends lost 7 bases and 6 bases respectively, with 15 bases between them. Germline CDR1 MNHNY, CDR2 SVGAGI (reference sequence). The CDR3 is 13 amino acids. This CDR3 is CASTPGGGKTQYF. CDR3 in DNA: TGTGCCAGCACCCCTGGGGGTGGCAAGACCCAGTACTTC.

The chain combines TRBV9 with TRBJ2-7, with TRBD1 matching over 8 bases. The CDR3 covers 14 residues. Germline V CDR1 and CDR2: SGDLS, YYNGEE. Unmatched junction bases numbered 6, after V lost 6 bases and J lost 1 base. CDR3 in amino acids: CASNPGQASYEQYF. DNA of the CDR3: TGTGCCAGCAACCCGGGACAGGCATCCTACGAGCAGTACTTC. The complete variable domain, with remaining parts taken from reference TRBV9 and TRBJ2-7, reads DSGVTQTPKHLITATGQRVTLRCSPRSGDLSVYWYQQSLDQGLQFLIQYYNGEERAKGNILERFSAQQFPDLHSELNLSSLELGDSALYFCASNPGQASYEQYFGPGTRLTVT.

The chain has TRBV6-1 and TRBJ1-4, with unresolved D. Germline CDR1 MNHNS, CDR2 SASEGT. The length of the CDR3 is 15 residues. V lost 7 bases to trimming and J lost 1 base, with 13 bases between them. CDR3 loop: CASTLYSITNEKLFF. CDR3 nucleotides: TGTGCCAGCACCCTATACAGCATAACTAATGAAAAACTGTTTTTT.

V usage is TRBV9 and J usage is TRBJ2-5; a weak D match, TRBD1 (5 bases). The V end lost 6 bases, the J end lost 0 bases, and 12 bases lay between the germline ends. The CDR3 runs to 14 residues. The germline V gene encodes CDR1 SGDLS and CDR2 YYNGEE. CDR3 residues: CASTRQPYQETQYF. The CDR3 DNA follows: TGTGCCAGCACCCGACAGCCGTACCAAGAGACCCAGTACTTC.

This chain connects TRBV25-1 to TRBJ2-1; weak D call: TRBD2 (5 bases). Trimming took 4 bases from V and 7 from J, leaving 5 bases between them. Germline loops: CDR1 MGHDK, CDR2 SYGVNS. CDR3 length equals 11 residues. The CDR3 nucleotides are TGTGCCAGCAGTGGAGGGAATGAGCAGTTCTTC. It specifies CASSGGNEQFF.

The rearrangement links TRBV5-6 to TRBJ1-5; TRBD1 matches 7 bases. Losses at the gene ends were 0 bases for V and 7 bases for J; bases not matched to a gene: 7. This CDR3 region has 15 residues. Germline CDR1 and CDR2: SGHDT and YYEEEE. CDR3 nucleotide sequence: TGTGCCAGCAGCTTGGGGCAGGGGGGTCGGCAGCCCCAGCATTTT. This translates into CASSLGQGGRQPQHF.

This clone was seen just once. The chain uses TRBV30 and TRBJ2-5, with 7 bases fitting TRBD2. Germline CDR1 and CDR2: GTSNPN and SVGIG (reference sequence). The CDR3 consists of 14 residues. V gave up 4 bases and J gave up 4 bases; unmatched junction bases: 9. This chain's CDR3 is CAWKAAGLAETQYF. CDR3 nucleotides: TGTGCCTGGAAAGCAGCGGGATTGGCAGAGACCCAGTACTTC.

This clone was detected only a few times. The V and J genes are TRBV13 and TRBJ2-1; D unresolved. V was shortened by 6 bases and J by 8 bases, with 14 bases between the two germline ends. CDR1 and CDR2 (germline): PRHDT, FYEKMQ (reference sequence). This CDR3 is built from 13 residues. CDR3 protein: CASSPPPPDEQFF. In DNA form, the CDR3 reads TGTGCCAGCAGTCCACCTCCGCCGGATGAGCAGTTCTTC.

This rearrangement joins TRBV5-5 to TRBJ1-5; 7 bases line up with TRBD1. Germline V gene sequence: CDR1 SGHKS, CDR2 YYEKEE (reference sequence). The CDR3 contains 15 residues. The junction had 12 bases not matched to a gene; V was cut back by 4 bases and J by 8 bases. The CDR3 DNA sequence: TGTGCCAGCAGCCCCGGGACAGCCCTAAGCAAGCCCCAGCATTTT. Amino acids: CASSPGTALSKPQHF.

This clone has a handful of counts. This chain connects TRBV10-3 to TRBJ2-2; tentative D call: TRBD2 (6 bases). Germline lookup yields CDR1 ENHRY and CDR2 SYGVKD. This CDR3 has 16 amino acids. V was clipped by 5 bases and J by 4 bases, with 17 bases between them. CDR3 sequence reads: CAISRSGVDGTGELFF. The CDR3 DNA sequence: TGTGCCATCAGTAGATCGGGAGTGGACGGCACCGGGGAGCTGTTTTTT.

The gene calls are TRBV5-1 and TRBJ2-3; D is undetermined. Trimming left V 2 bases short and J 0 bases short, with 7 bases between. Germline V lookup: CDR1 SGHRS, CDR2 YFSETQ. The CDR3 is 14 amino acids. As DNA, the CDR3 is TGCGCCAGCAGCTTCGGAAGTAGCACAGATACGCAGTATTTT. Translating gives CASSFGSSTDTQYF.

J is TRBJ2-3 and V is TRBV9; no definite D call. With 3 bases removed from V and 3 bases from J, the gap between germline ends came to 8 bases. There are 13 residues in the CDR3. Germline V gene lookup returns CDR1 SGDLS and CDR2 YYNGEE. The CDR3 DNA reads as TGTGCCAGCAGCGCGCCCCTGACAGATACGCAGTATTTT. It is translated as CASSAPLTDTQYF.

This clone was detected once. CDR3 region: CSVERGQEQFF. The CDR3 nucleotides read TGCAGCGTTGAAAGGGGTCAAGAGCAGTTCTTC. The chain recombines TRBV29-1 with TRBJ2-1; the D gene is possibly TRBD1 (5 bases). V was pared by 2 bases and J by 10 bases, with 9 bases between. The CDR3 length is 11 residues. Germline CDR1 reads SQVTM; CDR2 reads ANQGSEA.